This is a list of T cell receptor beta chains from one sample in a study of identical twins. In TCRdb, the 5' RACE reads were re-called with MiXCR into one record per CDR3 protein. The sample includes about 530,000 distinct CDR3 sequences, roughly 15% of them seen just once. These same data were also listed under a study on yellow fever vaccine responses in identical twins.

The sample taken for sequencing was CD4+ T cells sorted from blood. The receptors come from a woman under 30 in good health. CDR3s include the opening cysteine and the closing phenylalanine or tryptophan. The D gene is left open where the match is weak. Not every row has a clone size; where given, it reads once, few, many or a size class.

V: TRBV28; D: -; length: 16; J: TRBJ1-5; size: few; CDR3: CASELTATVSNQPQHF; DNA: TGTGCCAGCGAACTTACCGCGACAGTCTCAAATCAGCCCCAGCATTTT
V: TRBV5-1; D: -; length: 16; J: TRBJ1-2; size: few; CDR3: CASSFNRDTSNYGYTF; DNA: TGCGCCAGCAGCTTTAACCGGGACACCAGCAACTATGGCTACACCTTC
V: TRBV18; D: -; length: 17; J: TRBJ2-5; size: few; CDR3: CASSPPMAGGGQETQYF; DNA: TGTGCCAGCTCACCACCGATGGCAGGAGGCGGGCAAGAGACCCAGTACTTC
V: TRBV7-2; D: TRBD1; length: 17; J: TRBJ1-3; size: -; CDR3: CASSLSSGQGSGNTIYF; DNA: TGTGCCAGCAGCTTGAGCTCGGGACAGGGATCTGGAAACACCATATATTTT
V: TRBV11-2; D: -; length: 19; J: TRBJ2-1; size: -; CDR3: CASSLRRGSGSISYNEQFF; DNA: TGTGCCAGCAGCTTAAGGAGGGGTTCCGGCTCTATCTCCTACAATGAGCAGTTCTTC
V: TRBV4-1; D: -; length: 14; J: TRBJ2-1; size: few; CDR3: CASSQDRANNEQFF; DNA: TGCGCCAGCAGCCAAGATCGGGCAAACAATGAGCAGTTCTTC
V: TRBV12-3/TRBV12-4; D: -; length: 15; J: TRBJ1-1; size: few; CDR3: CASYRGGLMNTEAFF; DNA: TGTGCCAGCTACCGGGGGGGACTTATGAACACTGAAGCTTTCTTT
V: TRBV28; D: -; length: 13; J: TRBJ2-7; size: -; CDR3: CATMGQIDYEQYF; DNA: TGTGCCACCATGGGGCAGATAGACTACGAGCAGTACTTC
V: TRBV20-1; D: TRBD1; length: 17; J: TRBJ2-2; size: -; CDR3: CSARDLGQGANTGELFF; DNA: TGCAGTGCTAGAGACCTGGGACAGGGGGCTAATACCGGGGAGCTGTTTTTT
V: TRBV10-3; D: -; length: 16; J: TRBJ2-1; size: few; CDR3: CAISESLPGTNNEQFF; DNA: TGTGCCATCAGTGAGTCCCTACCCGGGACAAACAATGAGCAGTTCTTC
V: TRBV27; D: TRBD2; length: 14; J: TRBJ2-1; size: -; CDR3: CASKGLAGYNEQFF; DNA: TGTGCCAGCAAAGGACTAGCGGGGTACAATGAGCAGTTCTTC
V: TRBV5-1; D: -; length: 14; J: TRBJ2-7; size: few; CDR3: CASSFSGGGGEQYF; DNA: TGCGCCAGCAGCTTCAGCGGTGGGGGCGGCGAGCAGTACTTC
V: TRBV12-3/TRBV12-4; D: -; length: 17; J: TRBJ1-1; size: few; CDR3: CASSLVYLRAMNTEAFF; DNA: TGTGCCAGCAGTTTAGTTTATCTGCGGGCCATGAACACTGAAGCTTTCTTT
V: TRBV6-6; D: -; length: 13; J: TRBJ2-2; size: -; CDR3: CASSYANTGELFF; DNA: TGTGCCAGCAGTTACGCGAACACCGGGGAGCTGTTTTTT
V: TRBV6-5; D: -; length: 16; J: TRBJ2-5; size: -; CDR3: CASSYSTGGYQETQYF; DNA: TGTGCCAGCAGTTACTCGACCGGGGGCTACCAAGAGACCCAGTACTTC
V: TRBV20-1; D: -; length: 14; J: TRBJ2-3; size: -; CDR3: CSASSPIHTDTQYF; DNA: TGCAGTGCTAGCTCGCCTATTCACACAGATACGCAGTATTTT
V: TRBV2; D: -; length: 14; J: TRBJ2-7; size: -; CDR3: CASSDRLAPYEQYF; DNA: TGTGCCAGCAGTGACAGGCTAGCACCCTACGAGCAGTACTTC
V: TRBV20-1; D: TRBD2; length: 14; J: TRBJ2-1; size: few; CDR3: CSASYQRGGNEQFF; DNA: TGCAGTGCTAGTTACCAGCGGGGGGGGAATGAGCAGTTCTTC
V: TRBV12-3/TRBV12-4; D: TRBD2; length: 15; J: TRBJ2-1; size: -; CDR3: CASRIGGGPRNEQFF; DNA: TGTGCCAGCAGGATCGGGGGAGGGCCGCGCAATGAGCAGTTCTTC
V: TRBV10-3; D: -; length: 12; J: TRBJ2-3; size: few; CDR3: CAFGPGTDTQYF; DNA: TGTGCCTTCGGTCCAGGCACAGATACGCAGTATTTT
V: TRBV5-5; D: -; length: 16; J: TRBJ2-3; size: -; CDR3: CASSLREGVSTDTQYF; DNA: TGTGCCAGCAGCCTCAGGGAGGGGGTTAGCACAGATACGCAGTATTTT
V: TRBV11-2; D: -; length: 15; J: TRBJ1-6; size: few; CDR3: CASSPQGTGISPLHF; DNA: TGTGCCAGCAGCCCGCAGGGCACAGGGATTTCACCCCTCCACTTT
V: TRBV7-8; D: TRBD1; length: 15; J: TRBJ2-3; size: -; CDR3: CASSLVGQGGGTQYF; DNA: TGTGCCAGCAGCTTAGTGGGACAGGGGGGAGGTACGCAGTATTTT
V: TRBV7-6; D: TRBD1; length: 14; J: TRBJ1-1; size: -; CDR3: CASSSPGQALQAFF; DNA: TGTGCCAGCAGCTCCCCGGGACAGGCGCTACAAGCTTTCTTT
V: TRBV5-1; D: -; length: 15; J: TRBJ1-4; size: -; CDR3: CASSWRSGVEEKLFF; DNA: TGCGCCAGCAGCTGGAGGTCGGGGGTTGAAGAAAAACTGTTTTTT
V: TRBV7-9; D: TRBD2; length: 15; J: TRBJ2-3; size: few; CDR3: CASSLGTSATDTQYF; DNA: TGTGCCAGCAGCTTAGGGACTAGCGCGACAGATACGCAGTATTTT
V: TRBV20-1; D: TRBD2; length: 14; J: TRBJ2-1; size: -; CDR3: CSASSLNGREVKFF; DNA: TGCAGTGCTAGTTCATTAAATGGGCGGGAGGTCAAGTTCTTC
V: TRBV20-1; D: TRBD2; length: 12; J: TRBJ2-1; size: few; CDR3: CSARAGGNEQFF; DNA: TGCAGTGCTAGAGCGGGGGGGAATGAGCAGTTCTTC
V: TRBV20-1; D: TRBD1; length: 16; J: TRBJ2-7; size: -; CDR3: CSARDARQGATYEQYF; DNA: TGCAGTGCTAGAGACGCCCGACAGGGGGCTACCTACGAGCAGTACTTC
V: TRBV24-1; D: -; length: 15; J: TRBJ2-2; size: -; CDR3: CATSDPTRATGELFF; DNA: TGTGCCACCAGTGACCCTACCCGGGCCACCGGGGAGCTGTTTTTT
V: TRBV5-1; D: -; length: 15; J: TRBJ1-6; size: few; CDR3: CASSLELLKDSPLHF; DNA: TGCGCCAGCAGCTTGGAACTTTTAAAGGATTCACCCCTCCACTTT
V: TRBV29-1; D: TRBD2; length: 12; J: TRBJ2-7; size: many; CDR3: CSVGLAGVEQYF; DNA: TGCAGCGTTGGGCTAGCGGGAGTTGAGCAGTACTTC
V: TRBV28; D: -; length: 15; J: TRBJ1-3; size: few; CDR3: CASSAAGLSGNTIYF; DNA: TGTGCCAGCAGTGCCGCCGGCCTCTCTGGAAACACCATATATTTT
V: TRBV2; D: TRBD1; length: 13; J: TRBJ2-2; size: -; CDR3: CASKGTGTGELFF; DNA: TGTGCCAGCAAAGGGACAGGGACCGGGGAGCTGTTTTTT
V: TRBV9; D: -; length: 15; J: TRBJ1-1; size: -; CDR3: CASSNDIGRNTEAFF; DNA: TGTGCCAGCAGCAACGACATAGGGAGGAACACTGAAGCTTTCTTT
V: TRBV7-9; D: -; length: 12; J: TRBJ2-3; size: many; CDR3: CASRSGTDTQYF; DNA: TGTGCCAGCAGATCAGGAACAGATACGCAGTATTTT
V: TRBV9; D: -; length: 15; J: TRBJ2-1; size: few; CDR3: CASSEDSPPYGEQFF; DNA: TGTGCCAGCAGCGAGGACAGTCCCCCCTACGGTGAGCAGTTCTTC
V: TRBV10-3; D: -; length: 15; J: TRBJ1-1; size: few; CDR3: CAISESFLADTEAFF; DNA: TGTGCCATCAGTGAGTCGTTTTTGGCGGACACTGAAGCTTTCTTT
V: TRBV3-1; D: TRBD1; length: 15; J: TRBJ1-2; size: -; CDR3: CASSQDPGGDYGYTF; DNA: TGTGCCAGCAGCCAAGATCCAGGGGGGGACTATGGCTACACCTTC
V: TRBV12-3/TRBV12-4; D: TRBD1; length: 13; J: TRBJ1-2; size: -; CDR3: CASRFGTGSGYTF; DNA: TGTGCCAGCAGATTTGGGACAGGTTCCGGCTACACCTTC
V: TRBV12-5; D: TRBD2; length: 18; J: TRBJ2-1; size: few; CDR3: CASGSYGLAGALYNEQFF; DNA: TGTGCTAGTGGTTCTTACGGTCTAGCGGGAGCCTTGTACAATGAGCAGTTCTTC
V: TRBV29-1; D: TRBD2; length: 15; J: TRBJ2-3; size: few; CDR3: CSVDPASGSGYTQYF; DNA: TGCAGCGTTGATCCGGCTAGCGGGAGTGGGTATACGCAGTATTTT
V: TRBV18; D: -; length: 14; J: TRBJ1-1; size: -; CDR3: CASSPTGGDTEAFF; DNA: TGTGCCAGCTCACCGACAGGTGGGGACACTGAAGCTTTCTTT
V: TRBV18; D: -; length: 15; J: TRBJ1-2; size: -; CDR3: CASSPQDGDFYGYTF; DNA: TGTGCCAGCTCACCACAGGATGGGGACTTCTATGGCTACACCTTC
V: TRBV6-5; D: -; length: 16; J: TRBJ2-3; size: -; CDR3: CASSFGGRGSTDTQYF; DNA: TGTGCCAGCAGTTTCGGGGGCAGGGGTAGCACAGATACGCAGTATTTT
V: TRBV7-9; D: TRBD1; length: 13; J: TRBJ1-2; size: many; CDR3: CASSSGTGDGYTF; DNA: TGTGCCAGCAGCTCGGGGACAGGGGATGGCTACACCTTC
V: TRBV7-2; D: -; length: 13; J: TRBJ2-7; size: -; CDR3: CASSPQRTGEQYF; DNA: TGTGCCAGCAGCCCCCAACGCACAGGCGAGCAGTACTTC
V: TRBV7-2; D: -; length: 15; J: TRBJ1-1; size: -; CDR3: CASRHPTSGEGLFFF; DNA: TGTGCCAGCAGACACCCGACCTCAGGGGAAGGGCTCTTTTTCTTT
V: TRBV5-1; D: -; length: 14; J: TRBJ2-7; size: -; CDR3: CASSLVRGVGEQYF; DNA: TGCGCCAGCAGCCTGGTAAGGGGAGTTGGCGAGCAGTACTTC
V: TRBV7-3; D: -; length: 14; J: TRBJ2-5; size: few; CDR3: CASSRLGIKETQYF; DNA: TGTGCCAGCAGCCGACTGGGGATAAAAGAGACCCAGTACTTC
V: TRBV5-1; D: TRBD1; length: 15; J: TRBJ2-2; size: few; CDR3: CASSLVGQGDGELFF; DNA: TGCGCCAGCAGCTTGGTGGGACAGGGAGACGGGGAGCTGTTTTTT
V: TRBV2; D: TRBD1; length: 14; J: TRBJ2-7; size: -; CDR3: CASRWDRSSYEQYF; DNA: TGTGCCAGCAGGTGGGACAGAAGCTCCTACGAGCAGTACTTC
V: TRBV12-3/TRBV12-4; D: TRBD1; length: 14; J: TRBJ2-7; size: -; CDR3: CASSLGDRVYEQYF; DNA: TGTGCCAGCAGTCTAGGGGACAGGGTTTACGAGCAGTACTTC
V: TRBV7-2; D: TRBD2; length: 15; J: TRBJ2-1; size: few; CDR3: CASSTGGGPVGEQFF; DNA: TGTGCCAGCAGCACTGGGGGAGGGCCTGTAGGTGAGCAGTTCTTC
V: TRBV10-3; D: -; length: 13; J: TRBJ2-5; size: -; CDR3: CAISGYSQETQYF; DNA: TGTGCCATCTCCGGATATTCACAAGAGACCCAGTACTTC